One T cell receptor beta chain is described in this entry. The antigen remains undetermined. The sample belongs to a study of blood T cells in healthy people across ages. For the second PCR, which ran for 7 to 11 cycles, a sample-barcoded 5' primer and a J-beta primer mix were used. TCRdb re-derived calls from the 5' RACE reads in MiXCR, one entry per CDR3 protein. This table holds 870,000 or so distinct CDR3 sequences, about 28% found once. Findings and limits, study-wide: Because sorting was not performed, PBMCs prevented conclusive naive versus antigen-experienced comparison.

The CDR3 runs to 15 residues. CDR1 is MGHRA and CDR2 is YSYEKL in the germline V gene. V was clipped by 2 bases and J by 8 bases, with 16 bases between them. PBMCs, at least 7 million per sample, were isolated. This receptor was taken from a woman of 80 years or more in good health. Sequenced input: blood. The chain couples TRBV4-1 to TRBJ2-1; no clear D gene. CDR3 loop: CASSQPGPSADEQFF. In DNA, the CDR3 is TGCGCCAGCAGCCAACCCGGGCCCTCGGCGGATGAGCAGTTCTTC.